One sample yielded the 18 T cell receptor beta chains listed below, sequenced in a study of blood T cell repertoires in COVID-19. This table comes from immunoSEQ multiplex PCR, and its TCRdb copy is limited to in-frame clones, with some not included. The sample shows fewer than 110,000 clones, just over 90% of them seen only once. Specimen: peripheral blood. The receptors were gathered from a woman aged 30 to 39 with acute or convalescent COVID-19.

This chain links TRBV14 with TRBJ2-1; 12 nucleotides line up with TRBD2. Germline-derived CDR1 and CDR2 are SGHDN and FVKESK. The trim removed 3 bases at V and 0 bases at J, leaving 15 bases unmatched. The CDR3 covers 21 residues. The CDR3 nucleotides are TGTGCCAGCAGCCACTTGCTCGGACTAGCGGGATCATCGAGCTCCTACAATGAGCAGTTCTTC. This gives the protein CASSHLLGLAGSSSSYNEQFF.

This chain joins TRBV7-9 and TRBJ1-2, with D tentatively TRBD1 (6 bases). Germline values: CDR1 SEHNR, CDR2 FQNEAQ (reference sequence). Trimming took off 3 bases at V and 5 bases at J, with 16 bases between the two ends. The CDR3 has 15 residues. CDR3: CASSFSLGQGYGYTF. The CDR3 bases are TGTGCCAGCAGCTTCTCCTTAGGGCAGGGGTATGGCTACACCTTC. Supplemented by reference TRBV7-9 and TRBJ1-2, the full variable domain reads DTGVSQNPRHKITKRGQNVTFRCDPISEHNRLYWYRQTLGQGPEFLTYFQNEAQLEKSRLLSDRFSAERPKGSFSTLEIQRTEQGDSAMYLCASSFSLGQGYGYTFGSGTRLTVV.

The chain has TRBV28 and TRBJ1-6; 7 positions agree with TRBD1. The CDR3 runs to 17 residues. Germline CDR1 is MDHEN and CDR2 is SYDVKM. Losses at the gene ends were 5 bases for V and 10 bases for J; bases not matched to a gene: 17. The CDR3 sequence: CASSLRTGQRFESPLHF. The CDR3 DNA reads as TGTGCCAGCAGTCTTAGAACGGGACAGAGATTTGAATCACCCCTCCACTTT.

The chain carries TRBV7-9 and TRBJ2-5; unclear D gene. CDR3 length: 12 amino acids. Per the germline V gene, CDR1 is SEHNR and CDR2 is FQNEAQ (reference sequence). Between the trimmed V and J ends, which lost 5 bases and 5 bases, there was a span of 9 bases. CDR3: CASSPDSETQYF. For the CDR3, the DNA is TGTGCCAGCAGCCCCGACTCGGAGACCCAGTACTTC.

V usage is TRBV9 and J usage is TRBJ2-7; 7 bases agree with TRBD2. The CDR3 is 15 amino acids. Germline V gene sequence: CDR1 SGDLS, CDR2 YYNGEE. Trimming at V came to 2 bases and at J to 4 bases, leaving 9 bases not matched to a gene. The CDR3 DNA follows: TGTGCCAGCAGCGTTTCGGGGGGACCCATGTACGAGCAGTACTTC. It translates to CASSVSGGPMYEQYF.

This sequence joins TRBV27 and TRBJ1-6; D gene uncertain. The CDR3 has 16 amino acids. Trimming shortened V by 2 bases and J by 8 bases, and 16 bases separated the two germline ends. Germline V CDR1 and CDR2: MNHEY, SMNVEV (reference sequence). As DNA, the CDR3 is TGTGCCAGCAGTTTAGGAGCAGATAACGTGGATTCACCCCTCCACTTT. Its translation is CASSLGADNVDSPLHF.

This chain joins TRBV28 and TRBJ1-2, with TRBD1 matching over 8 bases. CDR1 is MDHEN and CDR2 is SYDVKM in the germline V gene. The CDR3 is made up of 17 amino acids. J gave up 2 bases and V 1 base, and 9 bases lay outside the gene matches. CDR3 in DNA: TGTGCCAGCAGTTTATACGCTTCGGGACAGGAGAACTATGGCTACACCTTC. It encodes CASSLYASGQENYGYTF.

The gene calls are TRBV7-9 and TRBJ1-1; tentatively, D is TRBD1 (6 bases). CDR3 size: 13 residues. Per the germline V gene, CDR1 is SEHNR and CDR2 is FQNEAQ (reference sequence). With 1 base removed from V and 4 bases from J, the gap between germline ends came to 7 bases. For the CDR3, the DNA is TGTGCCAGCAGCTTAGAGGGGGTCACTGAAGCTTTCTTT. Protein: CASSLEGVTEAFF.

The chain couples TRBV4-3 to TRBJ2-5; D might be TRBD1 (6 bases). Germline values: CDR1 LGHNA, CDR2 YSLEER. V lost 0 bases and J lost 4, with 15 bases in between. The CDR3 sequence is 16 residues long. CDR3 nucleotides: TGCGCCAGCAGCCAAGATCATGCAGGGGTCACAGAGACCCAGTACTTC. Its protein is CASSQDHAGVTETQYF.

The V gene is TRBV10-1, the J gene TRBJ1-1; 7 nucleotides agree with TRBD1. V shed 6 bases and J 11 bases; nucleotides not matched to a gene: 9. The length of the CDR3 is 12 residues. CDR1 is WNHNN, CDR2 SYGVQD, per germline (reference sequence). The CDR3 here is CASSPGQQAAFF. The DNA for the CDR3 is TGCGCCAGCAGCCCGGGACAGCAGGCCGCTTTCTTT.

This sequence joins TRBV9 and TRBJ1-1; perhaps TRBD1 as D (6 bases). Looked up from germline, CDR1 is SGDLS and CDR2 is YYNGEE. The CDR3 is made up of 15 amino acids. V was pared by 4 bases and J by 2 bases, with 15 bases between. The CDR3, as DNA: TGTGCCAGCAGCAATAAACAGGGCTTAAACACTGAAGCTTTCTTT. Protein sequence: CASSNKQGLNTEAFF.

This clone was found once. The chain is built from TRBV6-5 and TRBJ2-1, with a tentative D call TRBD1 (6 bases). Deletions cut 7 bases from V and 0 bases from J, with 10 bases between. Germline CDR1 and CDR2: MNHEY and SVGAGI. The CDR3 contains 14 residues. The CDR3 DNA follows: TGTGCCAGCACCAAACAGGGCTCCTACAATGAGCAGTTCTTC. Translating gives CASTKQGSYNEQFF.

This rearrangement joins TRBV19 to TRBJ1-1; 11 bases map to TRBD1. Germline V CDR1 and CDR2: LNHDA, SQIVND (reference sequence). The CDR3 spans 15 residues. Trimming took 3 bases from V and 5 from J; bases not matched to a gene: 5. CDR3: CASSIRTGGWTEAFF. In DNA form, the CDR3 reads TGTGCCAGTAGTATCCGGACAGGGGGCTGGACTGAAGCTTTCTTT.

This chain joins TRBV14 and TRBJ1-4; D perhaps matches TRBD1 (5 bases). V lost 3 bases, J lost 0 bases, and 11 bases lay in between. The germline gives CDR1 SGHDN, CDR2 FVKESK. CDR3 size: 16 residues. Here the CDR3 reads CASSHVGGATNEKLFF. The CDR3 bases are TGTGCCAGCAGCCATGTCGGGGGAGCAACTAATGAAAAACTGTTTTTT.

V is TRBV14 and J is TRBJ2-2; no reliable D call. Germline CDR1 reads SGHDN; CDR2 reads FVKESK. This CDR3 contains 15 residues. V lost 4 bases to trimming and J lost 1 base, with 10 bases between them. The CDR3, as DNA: TGTGCCAGCAGCCCCAGTCCGGGGAACACCGGGGAGCTGTTTTTT. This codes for CASSPSPGNTGELFF. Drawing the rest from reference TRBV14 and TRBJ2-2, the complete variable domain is EAGVTQFPSHSVIEKGQTVTLRCDPISGHDNLYWYRRVMGKEIKFLLHFVKESKQDESGMPNNRFLAERTGGTYSTLKVQPAELEDSGVYFCASSPSPGNTGELFFGEGSRLTVL.

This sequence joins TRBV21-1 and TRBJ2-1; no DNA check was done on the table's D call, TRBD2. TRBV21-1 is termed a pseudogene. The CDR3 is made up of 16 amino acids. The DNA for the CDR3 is TGTGCCAGCAGCAAACCTGAGCGTAGCTCCTACAATGAGCAGTTCTTC. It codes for CASSKPERSSYNEQFF.

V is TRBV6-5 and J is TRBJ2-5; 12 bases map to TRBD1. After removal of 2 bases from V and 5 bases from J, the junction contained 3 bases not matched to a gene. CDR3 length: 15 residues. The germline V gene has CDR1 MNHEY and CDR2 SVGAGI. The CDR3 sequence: CASSYGTGGAETQYF. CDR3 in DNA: TGTGCCAGCAGTTACGGGACAGGGGGCGCGGAGACCCAGTACTTC.

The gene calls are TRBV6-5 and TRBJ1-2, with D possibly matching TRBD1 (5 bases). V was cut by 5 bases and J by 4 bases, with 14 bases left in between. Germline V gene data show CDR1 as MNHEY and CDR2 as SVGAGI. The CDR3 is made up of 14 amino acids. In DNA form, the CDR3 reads TGTGCCAGCAGTCTGGGGGGTTCTGGCTATGGCTACACCTTC. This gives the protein CASSLGGSGYGYTF.